This TCR beta chain was identified in a study of graft-versus-host responses after intestinal transplantation. The wider study: Each of the recipients got a multivisceral, liver-intestinal, or isolated intestinal transplant.

CDR1 and CDR2 (germline): SGHRS, YFSETQ. This CDR3 is 15 amino acids long. Trimming at V came to 2 bases and at J to 4 bases, leaving 5 bases not matched to a gene. The table came from immunoSEQ multiplex PCR; TCRdb's copy has only in-frame clones and leaves some out. The sample lists 50,000 to 75,000 clones, 94% occurring once. On this clone: Its antigen is not identified.

Findings and caveats of the study: Present in recipient marrow, GvH clones included some that appeared first in ileum or blood.

The TCR sequence derives from a human donor who was the organ donor for an intestinal transplant. This chain links TRBV5-1 with TRBJ2-4; 8 positions match TRBD1. The starting material was unstimulated CD4+ T cells sorted from spleen or lymph node cells, obtained before transplant. CDR3 DNA sequence: TGCGCCAGCAGCTTAGGCGGACAGGGAAAAAACATTCAGTACTTC. Translating gives CASSLGGQGKNIQYF. Supplemented by reference TRBV5-1 and TRBJ2-4, the full variable domain reads KAGVTQTPRYLIKTRGQQVTLSCSPISGHRSVSWYQQTPGQGLQFLFEYFSETQRNKGNFPGRFSGRQFSNSRSEMNVSTLELGDSALYLCASSLGGQGKNIQYFGAGTRLSVL.